The 26 T cell receptor beta chains given below trace back to one sample, sequenced in a study of cytomegalovirus exposure and HLA in healthy donors. The PCR ran on 60 Vbeta and 13 Jbeta primers. Clones were sequenced by immunoSEQ multiplex PCR, and TCRdb holds only the in-frame ones, with some missing. Among more than 90,000 clones, 65% to 75% were seen once, and the ten largest hold around 1.9%. Source material: PBMCs. The receptors come from a woman aged 35 to 49 in good health and CMV-seronegative.

The gene calls are TRBV18 and TRBJ2-1; no clear D. The CDR3 sequence is 12 residues long. CDR1 is KGHSH, CDR2 LQKENI, per germline. Deletions cut 6 bases from V and 6 bases from J, with 9 bases between. Here the CDR3 DNA reads TGTGCCAGCTCCCCCCTCGGCAATGAGCAGTTCTTC. It translates to CASSPLGNEQFF.

In this sample, this clone turned up once. The DNA of the CDR3 is TGTGCCAGTAGTCCTAGACTAGCGGGAGCCACAGATACGCAGTATTTT. It is translated as CASSPRLAGATDTQYF. The chain carries TRBV19 and TRBJ2-3, with 12 bases that match TRBD2. The CDR3 covers 16 residues. The germline V gene has CDR1 LNHDA and CDR2 SQIVND (reference sequence). Trimming cost V 5 bases and J 2 bases; bases outside gene matches: 5.

The V gene is TRBV7-3, the J gene TRBJ2-2; possibly TRBD2 for D (5 bases). V gave up 5 bases and J gave up 1 base, with 11 bases separating them. This CDR3 spans 15 amino acids. Germline V gene data show CDR1 as SGHTA and CDR2 as FQGTGA. CDR3 DNA sequence: TGTGCCAGCAGCCTAGGTGGAGGGAACACCGGGGAGCTGTTTTTT. This codes for CASSLGGGNTGELFF.

This rearrangement joins TRBV7-9 to TRBJ2-3; D is ambiguous. The CDR3 length is 14 residues. The germline V gene has CDR1 SEHNR and CDR2 FQNEAQ (reference sequence). V lost 1 base, J lost 5 bases, and 10 bases lay in between. CDR3 loop: CASSLGAVRDTQYF. The DNA for the CDR3 is TGTGCCAGCAGCTTAGGGGCAGTACGAGATACGCAGTATTTT. Looking up the rest from reference TRBV7-9 and TRBJ2-3 gives the full variable domain: DTGVSQNPRHKITKRGQNVTFRCDPISEHNRLYWYRQTLGQGPEFLTYFQNEAQLEKSRLLSDRFSAERPKGSFSTLEIQRTEQGDSAMYLCASSLGAVRDTQYFGPGTRLTVL.

V is TRBV28 and J is TRBJ2-1; TRBD2 is a possible D gene (6 bases). Germline CDR1 is MDHEN and CDR2 is SYDVKM. V was clipped by 7 bases and J by 7 bases, with 20 bases between them. CDR3 length: 15 amino acids. CDR3 sequence (DNA): TGTGCCAGCATCGATTACCCAGCGGGTAGGAATGAGCAGTTCTTC. It yields the protein CASIDYPAGRNEQFF.

The genes are TRBV4-2 and TRBJ2-7, with 11 bases matching TRBD1. From germline, CDR1 is LGHNA and CDR2 YNFKEQ. J lost 4 bases, V lost 0 bases, and 8 bases had no gene match. The CDR3 totals 17 residues. CDR3 sequence: CASSQDQRTGGWYEQYF. The CDR3 DNA reads TGTGCCAGCAGCCAAGATCAGCGGACAGGGGGCTGGTACGAGCAGTACTTC.

The genes are TRBV7-3 and TRBJ2-3; D is possibly TRBD2 (5 bases). The V gene lost 7 bases and the J gene lost 2 bases, with 10 bases spanning the gap. Germline V gives CDR1 SGHTA, CDR2 FQGTGA. This CDR3 is built from 13 residues. CDR3 bases: TGTGCCAGCAAGAGGGAAAACACAGATACGCAGTATTTT. This codes for CASKRENTDTQYF.

The rearrangement uses TRBV5-1 and TRBJ2-5; D possibly corresponds to TRBD1 (8 bases). There are 16 residues in the CDR3. Trimming left V 2 bases short and J 5 bases short, with 19 bases between. In germline, CDR1 is SGHRS, CDR2 YFSETQ. This CDR3 reads CASSLGQGGSGETQYF. The CDR3, as DNA: TGCGCCAGCAGCTTAGGACAGGGTGGTAGCGGGGAGACCCAGTACTTC. Filled out from reference TRBV5-1 and TRBJ2-5, the complete variable domain reads KAGVTQTPRYLIKTRGQQVTLSCSPISGHRSVSWYQQTPGQGLQFLFEYFSETQRNKGNFPGRFSGRQFSNSRSEMNVSTLELGDSALYLCASSLGQGGSGETQYFGPGTRLLVL.

The rearrangement joins TRBV7-9 to TRBJ2-1; 7 bases map to TRBD2. This CDR3 contains 15 residues. The J segment lost 0 bases and the V segment lost 5 bases, leaving 4 bases of the junction unmatched. Germline lookup yields CDR1 SEHNR and CDR2 FQNEAQ (reference sequence). The CDR3 loop is CASSPSGSSYNEQFF. The CDR3 coding sequence is TGTGCCAGCAGCCCTAGCGGAAGCTCCTACAATGAGCAGTTCTTC.

V gene TRBV19 combines with J gene TRBJ1-6; 7 bases fit TRBD1. This CDR3 is 14 amino acids long. Germline trimming cut 5 bases from V and 10 bases from J; bases unmatched to any gene: 8. Germline lookup yields CDR1 LNHDA and CDR2 SQIVND (reference sequence). DNA of the CDR3: TGTGCCAGTAGTGGGACAGAGGTTAGGTCACCCCTCCACTTT. Translation: CASSGTEVRSPLHF.

V usage is TRBV7-2 and J usage is TRBJ1-2, with D unclear. CDR1 SGHTA and CDR2 FQGNSA come from the germline V gene. V lost 2 bases to trimming and J lost 7 bases, with 14 bases between them. This CDR3 region has 14 residues. The CDR3 nucleotides are TGTGCCAGCAGCTTAAGTGGCGGGTGGGGTGGCTACACCTTC. Translation gives CASSLSGGWGGYTF.

The chain couples TRBV11-2 to TRBJ2-7; TRBD1 aligns across 10 bases. Unmatched junction bases numbered 9, after V lost 4 bases and J lost 6 bases. Germline loops: CDR1 SGHAT, CDR2 FQNNGV. The CDR3 loop spans 15 amino acids. CDR3 bases: TGTGCCAGCAGCTACCTCCGGGACAGGGGTGCCGAGCAGTACTTC. Amino acids: CASSYLRDRGAEQYF.

This clone occurred a few times. The chain joins TRBV30 to TRBJ1-2; D is unclear. The V gene lost 1 base and the J gene lost 4 bases, with 4 bases spanning the gap. The CDR3 runs 11 residues. Per germline, CDR1 GTSNPN and CDR2 SVGIG (reference sequence). In DNA form, the CDR3 reads TGTGCCTGGAGTGACGGCTATGGCTACACCTTC. This translates into CAWSDGYGYTF.

V is TRBV10-3 and J is TRBJ2-2, with D possibly matching TRBD1 (6 bases). The CDR3 is made up of 17 amino acids. Trimming cost V 0 bases and J 1 base, with 12 bases left between them. Germline lookup yields CDR1 ENHRY and CDR2 SYGVKD. Here the CDR3 DNA reads TGTGCCATCAGTGAGTCGAAGTACAGGGAGAACACCGGGGAGCTGTTTTTT. This translates into CAISESKYRENTGELFF.

The gene calls are TRBV29-1 and TRBJ2-5, with 12 bases aligning to TRBD2. The germline gives CDR1 SQVTM, CDR2 ANQGSEA. Losses at the gene ends were 4 bases for V and 5 bases for J; bases not matched to a gene: 8. This CDR3 contains 15 residues. The CDR3 is CSVGGLAGGSETQYF. The CDR3, as DNA: TGCAGCGTTGGGGGGCTAGCGGGAGGGTCCGAGACCCAGTACTTC.

The CDR3 nucleotides are TGTGCCAGTAGACCAAGATCGGGGGAGACCCAGTACTTC. This sequence encodes CASRPRSGETQYF. The chain has TRBV19 and TRBJ2-5; the D gene is possibly TRBD2 (5 bases). Germline CDR1 LNHDA, CDR2 SQIVND (reference sequence). The germline V and J ends were trimmed by 6 bases and 5 bases, with 13 bases remaining between them. This CDR3 contains 13 residues.

This clone was picked up one time. The chain uses TRBV5-1 and TRBJ2-1, with 10 nucleotides matching TRBD2. J lost 8 bases, V lost 3 bases, and 14 bases had no gene match. There are 17 residues in the CDR3. Germline V gene data show CDR1 as SGHRS and CDR2 as YFSETQ. The chain's CDR3 is CASSYPSGGSPGDEQFF. CDR3 nucleotide sequence: TGCGCCAGCAGCTATCCTAGCGGGGGCTCCCCTGGAGATGAGCAGTTCTTC.

The J gene is TRBJ2-7, the V gene TRBV7-9, with TRBD1 matching over 9 bases. Germline V gives CDR1 SEHNR, CDR2 FQNEAQ (reference sequence). The CDR3 runs 15 residues. The J segment lost 6 bases and the V segment lost 5 bases, leaving 11 bases of the junction unmatched. CDR3 region: CASSPSGGQGREQYF. The DNA for the CDR3 is TGTGCCAGCAGCCCCAGTGGTGGACAGGGGCGCGAGCAGTACTTC.

This clone was picked up one time. Compared with germline, one end of the junction differs, possibly owing to a read error. The same CDR3 arises from other DNA sequences in this sample as well. J is TRBJ1-6 and V is TRBV5-6; D is undetermined. The CDR3 extends over 14 amino acids. The germline V gene encodes CDR1 SGHDT and CDR2 YYEEEE. DNA for the CDR3: TGTGCCAGCAGCTTCCCAGGACTTAATTCCCCCCTCCACTTT. This gives the protein CASSFPGLNSPLHF.

This clone has just a few counts. The rearrangement links TRBV5-8 to TRBJ2-3; D is possibly TRBD1 (5 bases). The germline CDR1 and CDR2 sequences are SGHTS and YDEGEE. The CDR3 has 16 amino acids. V lost 0 bases to trimming and J lost 4 bases, with 15 bases between them. The CDR3 region is CASSLGQGSVADTQYF. The DNA of the CDR3 is TGTGCCAGCAGCTTGGGTCAGGGAAGTGTAGCAGATACGCAGTATTTT.

A few counts support this clone. The J gene is TRBJ2-2, the V gene TRBV10-2; 10 bases are a match to TRBD2. The CDR3 contains 15 residues. Germline V CDR1 and CDR2: WSHSY, SAAADI. The V segment lost 6 bases and the J segment 3 bases; nucleotides outside the gene matches: 4. CDR3: CASRVLAGDTGELFF. CDR3 nucleotides: TGCGCCAGCAGGGTCCTAGCGGGAGACACCGGGGAGCTGTTTTTT.

This clone was found once. This chain joins TRBV19 and TRBJ2-1; D may be TRBD1 (5 bases). V dropped 3 bases and J dropped 0 bases, with 12 bases sitting between them. The CDR3 spans 16 residues. The germline gives CDR1 LNHDA, CDR2 SQIVND (reference sequence). The CDR3: CASSIPGSSSYNEQFF. Here the CDR3 DNA reads TGTGCCAGTAGTATCCCAGGGTCTAGCTCCTACAATGAGCAGTTCTTC. Together with reference TRBV19 and TRBJ2-1, the CDR3 gives the full variable domain: DGGITQSPKYLFRKEGQNVTLSCEQNLNHDAMYWYRQDPGQGLRLIYYSQIVNDFQKGDIAEGYSVSREKKESFPLTVTSAQKNPTAFYLCASSIPGSSSYNEQFFGPGTRLTVL.

This sequence joins TRBV9 and TRBJ2-7; 10 nucleotides align to TRBD2. Germline CDR1 reads SGDLS; CDR2 reads YYNGEE. This CDR3 spans 14 amino acids. With 0 bases clipped from V and 4 bases from J, the junction kept 1 base outside the gene matches. CDR3 DNA: TGTGCCAGCAGCGTAGGAGCGGGAGGGTACGAGCAGTACTTC. Its translation: CASSVGAGGYEQYF.

As DNA, the CDR3 is TGTGCCAGTAGTATTCAGGGAAACGACAATGAGCAGTTCTTC. It yields the protein CASSIQGNDNEQFF. V gene TRBV19 combines with J gene TRBJ2-1, with D possibly being TRBD1 (5 bases). The length of the CDR3 is 14 residues. V was pared by 3 bases and J by 5 bases, with 11 bases between. Germline V gene lookup returns CDR1 LNHDA and CDR2 SQIVND (reference sequence).

The chain links TRBV7-9 to TRBJ1-2, with 11 bases matching TRBD1. Trimming removed 4 bases from V and 5 bases from J; junction bases left unmatched: 6. The germline V gene encodes CDR1 SEHNR and CDR2 FQNEAQ (reference sequence). This CDR3 region has 15 residues. Written as DNA, the CDR3 is TGTGCCAGCAGCTCAATGGACAGGGGGCCATATGGCTACACCTTC. Residues: CASSSMDRGPYGYTF.

The chain employs TRBV28 and TRBJ2-7, with D perhaps matching TRBD1 (6 bases). CDR1 is MDHEN and CDR2 is SYDVKM in the germline V gene. The CDR3 loop spans 15 amino acids. Trimming took 0 bases from V and 7 from J, leaving 16 bases between them. The CDR3 spells CASSLWAGDTEEQYF. In DNA form, the CDR3 reads TGTGCCAGCAGTTTATGGGCAGGGGATACGGAAGAGCAGTACTTC.